One sample yielded the 7 T cell receptor beta chains listed below, sequenced in a study of cytomegalovirus exposure and HLA in healthy donors. PCR employed 60 Vbeta and 13 Jbeta primers. Sequencing was performed with immunoSEQ multiplex PCR; in TCRdb, only in-frame clones are kept and a portion is missing. The table has 55,000 to 80,000 clones, approximately 77% seen once; the top ten hold about 7.1%. The sequencing input was PBMCs. The source of these receptors is a woman in her twenties or thirties in good health and CMV-seropositive.

The rearrangement links TRBV10-1 to TRBJ2-1; D is perhaps TRBD1 (6 bases). Trimming cost V 9 bases and J 0 bases, with 12 bases left between them. Germline-derived CDR1 and CDR2 are WNHNN and SYGVQD (reference sequence). CDR3 length: 14 amino acids. The CDR3: CARGARGSYNEQFF. CDR3 DNA sequence: TGCGCCAGGGGGGCAAGGGGCTCCTACAATGAGCAGTTCTTC.

J is TRBJ1-5 and V is TRBV2; 10 bases line up with TRBD1. The CDR3 has 14 residues. The V and J ends lost 7 bases and 6 bases, in that order; junction bases with no gene match: 6. Germline CDR1 reads SNHLY; CDR2 reads FYNNEI. For the CDR3, the DNA is TGTGCCAGCAACCCGGACAGGGGGATTCAGCCCCAGCATTTT. Amino acid sequence: CASNPDRGIQPQHF.

Regarding this clone: Other DNA sequences from this sample encode an identical CDR3 as well. V usage is TRBV9 and J usage is TRBJ2-1; D might be TRBD2 (6 bases). The CDR3 runs to 15 residues. Trimming removed 0 bases from V and 1 base from J, with 8 bases in between. Per germline, CDR1 SGDLS and CDR2 YYNGEE. The CDR3 region has the DNA TGTGCCAGCAGCGTAGATGCGGGGTCCTACAATGAGCAGTTCTTC. Amino acids: CASSVDAGSYNEQFF.

This chain connects TRBV5-4 to TRBJ2-2, with D tentatively TRBD2 (5 bases). The CDR3 sequence is 14 residues long. Germline CDR1 and CDR2: SGHNT and YYREEE (reference sequence). V was cut by 5 bases and J by 1 base, with 9 bases left in between. CDR3 residues: CASRQSGNTGELFF. The DNA of the CDR3 is TGTGCCAGCAGACAGAGCGGGAACACCGGGGAGCTGTTTTTT.

This clone occurred once. The chain joins TRBV18 to TRBJ1-4; D is undetermined. The length of the CDR3 is 15 residues. V was shortened by 3 bases and J by 7 bases, with 15 bases between the two germline ends. CDR1 is KGHSH and CDR2 is LQKENI in the germline V gene. CDR3 bases: TGTGCCAGCTCACCCCGGGAGCCAGCCGGTGAAAAACTGTTTTTT. It yields the protein CASSPREPAGEKLFF.

V is TRBV6-1 and J is TRBJ1-3; 7 nucleotides align to TRBD1. V was pared by 1 base and J by 7 bases, with 4 bases of the junction left unmatched. This CDR3 spans 14 amino acids. The germline gives CDR1 MNHNS, CDR2 SASEGT. DNA for the CDR3: TGTGCCAGCAGTGAAGGACAGGGTGGCAACACCATATATTTT. Protein: CASSEGQGGNTIYF.

This chain joins TRBV5-1 and TRBJ2-1; 9 positions agree with TRBD1. The V gene end was trimmed by 4 bases and the J gene end by 0 bases; junction bases not matched to a gene: 2. Per the germline V gene, CDR1 is SGHRS and CDR2 is YFSETQ. The CDR3 is 15 amino acids. CDR3 DNA sequence: TGCGCCAGCAGCGGGGGACAGGGCTCCTACAATGAGCAGTTCTTC. It encodes CASSGGQGSYNEQFF.